This T cell receptor (beta chain) was sequenced for a study of T cell repertoires in cytomegalovirus infection. General study findings and limits: Pooled public TCR beta family frequency picked out CMV carriers with the relevant HLA.

TCRdb itself ran the reads through MiXCR, one entry per CDR3 protein. Of 150,000 to 200,000 distinct CDR3 sequences listed, roughly an eighth were seen once; the top ten hold 25% to 30%. Per the germline V gene, CDR1 is MNHNS and CDR2 is SASEGT. Germline trimming cut 5 bases from V and 0 bases from J; bases unmatched to any gene: 5. CDR3 length: 15 amino acids. This clonotype was recorded at least ten times. Its antigen is not identified. This clonotype originated in a human donor in good health (CMV status not recorded). Some clones in this sample may be carry-over from other donors' samples. The chain joins TRBV6-1 to TRBJ2-3; the match to TRBD2 covers 7 bases. Sequencing used PBMCs. CDR3 amino acids: CASSTPSGSTDTQYF. The CDR3 DNA is TGTGCCAGCAGTACCCCTAGCGGTAGCACAGATACGCAGTATTTT.